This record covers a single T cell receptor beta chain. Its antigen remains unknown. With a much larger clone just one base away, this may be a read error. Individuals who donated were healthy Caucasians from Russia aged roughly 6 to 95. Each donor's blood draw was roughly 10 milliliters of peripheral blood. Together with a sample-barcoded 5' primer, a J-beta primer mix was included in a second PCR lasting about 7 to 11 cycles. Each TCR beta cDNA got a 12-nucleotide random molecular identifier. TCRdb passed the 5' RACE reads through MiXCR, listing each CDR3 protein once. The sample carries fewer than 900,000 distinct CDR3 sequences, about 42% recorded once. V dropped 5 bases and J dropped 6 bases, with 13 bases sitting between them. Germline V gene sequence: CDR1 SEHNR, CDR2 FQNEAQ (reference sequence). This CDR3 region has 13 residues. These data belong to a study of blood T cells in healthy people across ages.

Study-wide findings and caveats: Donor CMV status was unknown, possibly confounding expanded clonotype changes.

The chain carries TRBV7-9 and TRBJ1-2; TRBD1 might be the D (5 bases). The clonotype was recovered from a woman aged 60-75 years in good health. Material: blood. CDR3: CASSPQGPHGYTF. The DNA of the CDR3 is TGTGCCAGCAGCCCCCAGGGCCCCCATGGCTACACCTTC.